These T cell receptor beta chains were read from a single sample in a study of beta chain features in type 1 diabetes. The table came from immunoSEQ multiplex PCR; TCRdb's copy has only in-frame clones and leaves some out. The table includes over 700,000 clones, roughly 15% detected once. The sequencing input was naive CD4+ T cells from blood. Receptors were obtained from a woman aged 18-29 years in good health. CDR3s include the opening cysteine and the closing phenylalanine or tryptophan. D genes are given only for firm matches. For some rows the clone size is stated as once, few or many, or as a class when expanded; others skip it.

d_call: NA; j_call: TRBJ2-1; clone_size: NA; cdr3_length: 13; v_call: TRBV5-1; cdr3_nt: TGCGCCAGCAAACAGGACTCCTACAATGAGCAGTTCTTC; cdr3_aa: CASKQDSYNEQFF
d_call: TRBD2; j_call: TRBJ2-2; clone_size: few; cdr3_length: 17; v_call: TRBV5-6; cdr3_nt: TGTGCCAGCAGCTTCTCTAGCGGGAGTGTAAACACCGGGGAGCTGTTTTTT; cdr3_aa: CASSFSSGSVNTGELFF
d_call: NA; j_call: TRBJ2-6; clone_size: NA; cdr3_length: 16; v_call: TRBV19; cdr3_nt: TGTGCCAGTACCAATCGGGGGTTCTCTGGGGCCAACGTCCTGACTTTC; cdr3_aa: CASTNRGFSGANVLTF
d_call: NA; j_call: TRBJ1-4; clone_size: NA; cdr3_length: 16; v_call: TRBV25-1; cdr3_nt: TGTGCCAGCAGTGAAAGTTTTAAGGGGACTAATGAAAAACTGTTTTTT; cdr3_aa: CASSESFKGTNEKLFF
d_call: NA; j_call: TRBJ1-2; clone_size: NA; cdr3_length: 13; v_call: TRBV28; cdr3_nt: TGTGCCAGCAGGGGGACCGTTTACTATGGCTACACCTTC; cdr3_aa: CASRGTVYYGYTF
d_call: NA; j_call: TRBJ2-5; clone_size: NA; cdr3_length: 13; v_call: TRBV28; cdr3_nt: TGTGCCAGCAGGCCACCCTCCCAAGAGACCCAGTACTTC; cdr3_aa: CASRPPSQETQYF
d_call: TRBD2; j_call: TRBJ2-7; clone_size: NA; cdr3_length: 15; v_call: TRBV5-1; cdr3_nt: TGCGCCAGCAGTCCGGAGGCGGGACTAGACTACGAGCAGTACTTC; cdr3_aa: CASSPEAGLDYEQYF
d_call: TRBD2; j_call: TRBJ2-1; clone_size: NA; cdr3_length: 17; v_call: TRBV19; cdr3_nt: TGTGCCAGTAGTATCCGGGGTGGCGGGAGGCTTTACAATGAGCAGTTCTTC; cdr3_aa: CASSIRGGGRLYNEQFF
d_call: NA; j_call: TRBJ2-5; clone_size: few; cdr3_length: 14; v_call: TRBV15; cdr3_nt: TGTGCCACCAGTCCAAGGGGCCGGGTAGAGACCCAGTACTTC; cdr3_aa: CATSPRGRVETQYF
d_call: NA; j_call: TRBJ2-7; clone_size: few; cdr3_length: 13; v_call: TRBV5-1; cdr3_nt: TGCGCCAGCAGCTTGGTTCCGGCTGGGGAACAGTACTTC; cdr3_aa: CASSLVPAGEQYF
d_call: NA; j_call: TRBJ1-5; clone_size: NA; cdr3_length: 14; v_call: TRBV18; cdr3_nt: TGTGCCAGCTCCCGGAGGGGTAGCAATCAGCCCCAGCATTTT; cdr3_aa: CASSRRGSNQPQHF
d_call: NA; j_call: TRBJ2-1; clone_size: NA; cdr3_length: 13; v_call: TRBV7-9; cdr3_nt: TGTGCCAGCAGCGGGAGCTCCTACAATGAGCAGTTCTTC; cdr3_aa: CASSGSSYNEQFF
d_call: TRBD1; j_call: TRBJ2-5; clone_size: few; cdr3_length: 14; v_call: TRBV18; cdr3_nt: TGTGCCAGCTCACCTCAGGGGGTATACGAGACCCAGTACTTC; cdr3_aa: CASSPQGVYETQYF
d_call: TRBD1; j_call: TRBJ2-1; clone_size: NA; cdr3_length: 19; v_call: TRBV5-1; cdr3_nt: TGCGCCAGCAGCTTGAGCGGACAGGGGGAAAGGAGATCCTACAATGAGCAGTTCTTC; cdr3_aa: CASSLSGQGERRSYNEQFF
d_call: NA; j_call: TRBJ2-4; clone_size: NA; cdr3_length: 13; v_call: TRBV6-6; cdr3_nt: TGTGCCAGCAGTTTCACCGCCGGGAACATTCAGTACTTC; cdr3_aa: CASSFTAGNIQYF
d_call: TRBD2; j_call: TRBJ2-5; clone_size: NA; cdr3_length: 18; v_call: TRBV4-3; cdr3_nt: TGCGCCAGCAGCCAGGACGTGGGACTAGCGGACGATTTGCCTGAGCAGTACTTC; cdr3_aa: CASSQDVGLADDLPEQYF
d_call: NA; j_call: TRBJ2-7; clone_size: NA; cdr3_length: 13; v_call: TRBV28; cdr3_nt: TGTGCCAGTAGAGTAGGCAGGGGCTACGAGCAGTACTTC; cdr3_aa: CASRVGRGYEQYF
d_call: NA; j_call: TRBJ2-7; clone_size: few; cdr3_length: 14; v_call: TRBV18; cdr3_nt: TGTGCCAGCTCACGTATAGAGGGATCCTACGAGCAGTACTTC; cdr3_aa: CASSRIEGSYEQYF
d_call: TRBD1; j_call: TRBJ2-1; clone_size: NA; cdr3_length: 16; v_call: TRBV6-6; cdr3_nt: TGTGCCAGCAGTTCCGGGACAGCCAATTCCTACAATGAGCAGTTCTTC; cdr3_aa: CASSSGTANSYNEQFF
d_call: NA; j_call: TRBJ1-2; clone_size: NA; cdr3_length: 15; v_call: TRBV7-2; cdr3_nt: TGTGCCAGCAGCTTAAACCCTCAGGTTAACTATGGCTACACCTTC; cdr3_aa: CASSLNPQVNYGYTF
d_call: NA; j_call: TRBJ2-2; clone_size: few; cdr3_length: 14; v_call: TRBV10-3; cdr3_nt: TGTGCCATCAGCGGACCCAGTTCGGCCGGGGAGCTGTTTTTT; cdr3_aa: CAISGPSSAGELFF
d_call: NA; j_call: TRBJ2-2; clone_size: NA; cdr3_length: 15; v_call: TRBV19; cdr3_nt: TGTGCCAGTAGTATAGGGCTGGGCGAGACCGGGGAGCTGTTTTTT; cdr3_aa: CASSIGLGETGELFF
d_call: NA; j_call: TRBJ2-1; clone_size: few; cdr3_length: 15; v_call: TRBV6-5; cdr3_nt: TGTGCCAGCAGTTACATACGGCAGAGCTACAATGAGCAGTTCTTC; cdr3_aa: CASSYIRQSYNEQFF
d_call: TRBD1; j_call: TRBJ2-3; clone_size: NA; cdr3_length: 16; v_call: TRBV5-1; cdr3_nt: TGCGCCAGCAGCCCTCGACAGGGGGGGAGCACAGATACGCAGTATTTT; cdr3_aa: CASSPRQGGSTDTQYF
d_call: TRBD2; j_call: TRBJ2-5; clone_size: NA; cdr3_length: 14; v_call: TRBV7-8; cdr3_nt: TGTGCCAGCAGCATAACTAGCGGGAGCGTGACCCAGTACTTC; cdr3_aa: CASSITSGSVTQYF
d_call: NA; j_call: TRBJ1-2; clone_size: NA; cdr3_length: 12; v_call: TRBV29-1; cdr3_nt: TGCAGCGTAGGGGAGACTAACTATGGCTACACCTTC; cdr3_aa: CSVGETNYGYTF
d_call: NA; j_call: TRBJ1-1; clone_size: NA; cdr3_length: 13; v_call: TRBV9; cdr3_nt: TGTGCCAGCAGCGCACAGGTTCACTCTGAAGCTTTCTTT; cdr3_aa: CASSAQVHSEAFF
d_call: NA; j_call: TRBJ2-1; clone_size: few; cdr3_length: 11; v_call: TRBV2; cdr3_nt: TGTGCCAGCATTAGGTCAAATGAGCAGTTCTTC; cdr3_aa: CASIRSNEQFF
d_call: NA; j_call: TRBJ2-3; clone_size: NA; cdr3_length: 13; v_call: TRBV4-3; cdr3_nt: TGCGCCAGCAGCCAAGTAGGAGCAGATACGCAGTATTTT; cdr3_aa: CASSQVGADTQYF
d_call: NA; j_call: TRBJ2-7; clone_size: few; cdr3_length: 15; v_call: TRBV28; cdr3_nt: TGTGCCAGCAGTCCCCCTGGGGGCTATATTTCCGAGCAGTACTTC; cdr3_aa: CASSPPGGYISEQYF
d_call: NA; j_call: TRBJ2-5; clone_size: NA; cdr3_length: 14; v_call: TRBV27; cdr3_nt: TGTGCCAGCAGCCTTAGGGGGGGTCAAGAGACCCAGTACTTC; cdr3_aa: CASSLRGGQETQYF
d_call: NA; j_call: TRBJ2-1; clone_size: NA; cdr3_length: 15; v_call: TRBV28; cdr3_nt: TGTGCCAGCAGTTACGAAGGTGGGGTGTGGAATGAGCAGTTCTTC; cdr3_aa: CASSYEGGVWNEQFF
d_call: NA; j_call: TRBJ2-3; clone_size: NA; cdr3_length: 12; v_call: TRBV6-6; cdr3_nt: TGTGCCAGCAGTTACAGGGCCTCGTTGAAGAATTTT; cdr3_aa: CASSYRASLKNF
d_call: NA; j_call: TRBJ2-7; clone_size: NA; cdr3_length: 15; v_call: TRBV2; cdr3_nt: TGTGCCAGCAGTAATGCGGTCCTTCTCACCTACGAGCAGTACTTC; cdr3_aa: CASSNAVLLTYEQYF
d_call: NA; j_call: TRBJ1-2; clone_size: few; cdr3_length: 11; v_call: TRBV19; cdr3_nt: TGTGCCAGTATAGGGGACTATGGCTACACCTTC; cdr3_aa: CASIGDYGYTF
d_call: NA; j_call: TRBJ2-4; clone_size: few; cdr3_length: 13; v_call: TRBV29-1; cdr3_nt: TGCAGCGTCGTACAGGTAGCCAAAAACATTCAGTACTTC; cdr3_aa: CSVVQVAKNIQYF